This TCR beta chain was recorded in a study of human T cells and chemical hapten exposure. Study in general: Patch tests containing 0.01% DPC, applied to the upper back, were read at 6 days. Among samples, TCR yields varied mainly because of small differences in pooled library volume. Overall study results and limits: Expanded TCRs grouped into significantly more large CDR3 similarity clusters than controls produced.

This clonotype was recorded many times. Antigen specificity is unknown. The J segment lost 8 bases and the V segment lost 5 bases, leaving 10 bases of the junction unmatched. CDR3 size: 15 residues. The germline CDR1 and CDR2 sequences are MDHEN and SYDVKM. Original processing notes: Sequenced samples showed a median of around 93,000 TCRs each, with counts running from roughly 23,000 to 700,000. TCRdb redid the calling of the RACE reads with MiXCR, one entry per CDR3 protein. For this entry, the V and J calls and clone size follow TCRdb and not the study's own pipeline. The data contain about 84,000 distinct CDR3 sequences, roughly 10% of them singletons. Time point noted: patch test 3, about 24 weeks after DPC sensitization. The treatment denotes: therapeutic diphenylcyclopropenone sensitization with weekly scalp DPC.

This rearrangement joins TRBV28 to TRBJ2-1, with TRBD2 identical over 9 bases. This sequence originates from a woman aged 45 to 65 with alopecia areata. Some clones in this sample may be carry-over from other donors' samples. The sample here was whole blood, taken in connection with sensitization to the hapten diphenylcyclopropenone (DPC). In DNA form, the CDR3 reads TGTGCCAGCAGTCCCTCAAGCGGGAGGTACCATGAGCAGTTCTTC. Its translation: CASSPSSGRYHEQFF.